Presented here are 3 T cell receptor beta chains from one specimen sequenced in a study of CD8+ T cells in alopecia areata. This sample's treatment: oral pan-JAK inhibitor, 5-10 mg twice daily. Reverse transcribed after extraction, RNA yielded cDNA as the sequencing template. The data were produced by immunoSEQ multiplex PCR, yet TCRdb's version contains in-frame clones alone and is incomplete. Among roughly 230,000 clones listed, roughly 44% were seen once. This specimen consisted of CD4+ T cells sorted from blood, obtained at approximately week 39, from a patient treated with tofacitinib. These receptors were obtained from a human donor with alopecia areata.

This clone was picked up many times. The V and J genes are TRBV28 and TRBJ1-3; the D gene is possibly TRBD1 (6 bases). V shed 3 bases and J shed 6 bases, with 18 bases lying between them. In germline, CDR1 is MDHEN, CDR2 SYDVKM. This CDR3 is 16 amino acids long. Here the CDR3 DNA reads TGTGCCAGCAGTTTTAATTTCGGGGGCTATGAAAACACCATATATTTT. As protein: CASSFNFGGYENTIYF.

The chain's CDR3 is CATSRAGTGVGDTQYF. The DNA of the CDR3 is TGTGCCACCAGCAGAGCAGGTACCGGAGTCGGGGATACGCAGTATTTT. The chain couples TRBV15 to TRBJ2-3; unclear D gene. The CDR3 is 16 residues long. Germline V gene lookup returns CDR1 LNHNV and CDR2 YYDKDF (reference sequence). V lost 1 base to trimming and J lost 6 bases, with 17 bases between them.

The chain is built from TRBV30 and TRBJ2-5; D could derive from TRBD1 or TRBD2 (6 bases each). CDR1 and CDR2 from the germline V gene are GTSNPN and SVGIG (reference sequence). The CDR3 contains 11 residues. Trimming took off 7 bases at V and 5 bases at J, with 11 bases between the two ends. The CDR3 loop is CASGAFETQYF. For the CDR3, the DNA is TGTGCCTCGGGGGCTTTTGAGACCCAGTACTTC.